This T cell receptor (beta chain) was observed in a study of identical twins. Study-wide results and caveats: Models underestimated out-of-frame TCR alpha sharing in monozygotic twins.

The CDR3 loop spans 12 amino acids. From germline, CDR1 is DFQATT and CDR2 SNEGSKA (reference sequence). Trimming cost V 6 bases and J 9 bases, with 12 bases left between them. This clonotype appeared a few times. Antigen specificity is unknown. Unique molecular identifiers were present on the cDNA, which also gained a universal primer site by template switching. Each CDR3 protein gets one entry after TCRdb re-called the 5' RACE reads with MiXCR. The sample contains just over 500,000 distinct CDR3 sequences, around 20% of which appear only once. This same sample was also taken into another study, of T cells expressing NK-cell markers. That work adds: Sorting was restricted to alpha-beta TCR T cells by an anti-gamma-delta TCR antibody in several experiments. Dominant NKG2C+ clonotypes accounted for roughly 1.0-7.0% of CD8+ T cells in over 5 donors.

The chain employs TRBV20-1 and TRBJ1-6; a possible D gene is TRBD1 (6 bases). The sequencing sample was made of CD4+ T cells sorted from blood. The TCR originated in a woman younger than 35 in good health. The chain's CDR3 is CSARDTPSPLHF. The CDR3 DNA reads TGCAGTGCGAGGGACACGCCTTCACCCCTCCACTTT.